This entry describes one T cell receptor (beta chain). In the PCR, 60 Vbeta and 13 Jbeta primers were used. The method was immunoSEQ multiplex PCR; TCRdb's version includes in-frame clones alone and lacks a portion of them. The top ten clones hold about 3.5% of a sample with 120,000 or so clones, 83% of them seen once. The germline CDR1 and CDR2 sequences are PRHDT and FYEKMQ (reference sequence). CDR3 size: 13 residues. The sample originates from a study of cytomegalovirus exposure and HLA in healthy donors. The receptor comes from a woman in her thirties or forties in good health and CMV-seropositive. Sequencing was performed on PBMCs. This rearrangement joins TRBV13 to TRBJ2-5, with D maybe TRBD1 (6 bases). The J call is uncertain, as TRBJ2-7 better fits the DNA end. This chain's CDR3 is CASSPRGFYEQYF. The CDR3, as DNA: TGTGCCAGCAGCCCCAGGGGATTCTACGAGCAGTACTTC.